This T cell receptor (beta chain) was sequenced during a study of neoadjuvant nivolumab and ipilimumab in lung cancer. Germline V gene lookup returns CDR1 LNHNV and CDR2 YYDKDF (reference sequence). The CDR3 has 15 amino acids. Trimming shortened V by 0 bases and J by 2 bases, and 8 bases separated the two germline ends. In this sample, this clone turned up a few times. The assay was immunoSEQ multiplex PCR, and TCRdb's table has in-frame clones only and misses some. The sample includes 15,000 to 20,000 clones, 80% to 90% of them seen just once. The clonotype was recovered from an adult with non-small cell lung cancer. The chain joins TRBV15 to TRBJ1-3; D remains unclear. The sample consisted of peripheral blood, taken before neoadjuvant nivolumab, alone or with ipilimumab. CDR3 residues: CATSRDGGTGNTIYF. Written as DNA, the CDR3 is TGTGCCACCAGCAGAGATGGAGGGACTGGAAACACCATATATTTT.